The T cell receptor beta chain under discussion was sequenced for a study of radiotherapy plus CTLA-4 blockade in lung cancer. Overall study: Objective responses occurred in about 17% of patients; about 32% had disease control.

The CDR3 consists of 14 residues. CDR1 SGHTA and CDR2 FQGNSA come from the germline V gene. V lost 2 bases to trimming and J lost 4 bases, with 9 bases between them. Method: immunoSEQ multiplex PCR; TCRdb's copy keeps in-frame clones and lacks some. This table has 85,000 to 130,000 clones, about 84% appearing once. People whose metastatic non-small-cell lung cancer was chemo-refractory got focal radiation along with CTLA-4 blockade by ipilimumab. The chain links TRBV7-2 to TRBJ2-1; the D gene is possibly TRBD2 (5 bases). Source: peripheral blood, taken from a patient treated with radiotherapy plus ipilimumab. The source of this sequence is a human donor with non-small cell lung cancer that progressed on radiotherapy plus ipilimumab. Some clones in this sample may be carry-over from other donors' samples. The CDR3 spells CASSLTSIYNEQFF. As DNA, the CDR3 is TGTGCCAGCAGCTTAACTAGTATATACAATGAGCAGTTCTTC. The variable domain in full, with the rest retrieved from reference TRBV7-2 and TRBJ2-1, is GAGVSQSPSNKVTEKGKDVELRCDPISGHTALYWYRQSLGQGLEFLIYFQGNSAPDKSGLPSDRFSAERTGGSVSTLTIQRTQQEDSAVYLCASSLTSIYNEQFFGPGTRLTVL.